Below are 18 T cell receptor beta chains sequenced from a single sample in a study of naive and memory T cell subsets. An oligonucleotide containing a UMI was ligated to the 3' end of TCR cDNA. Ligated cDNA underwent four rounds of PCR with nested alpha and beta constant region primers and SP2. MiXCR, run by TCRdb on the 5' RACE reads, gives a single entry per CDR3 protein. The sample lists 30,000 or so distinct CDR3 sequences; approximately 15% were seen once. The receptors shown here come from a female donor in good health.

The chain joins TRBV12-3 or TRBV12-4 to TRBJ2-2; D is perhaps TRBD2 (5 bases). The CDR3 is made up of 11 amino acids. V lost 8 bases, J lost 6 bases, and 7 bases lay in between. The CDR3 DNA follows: TGTGCCAGCGAGGAGGCCGGGGAGCTGTTTTTT. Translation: CASEEAGELFF.

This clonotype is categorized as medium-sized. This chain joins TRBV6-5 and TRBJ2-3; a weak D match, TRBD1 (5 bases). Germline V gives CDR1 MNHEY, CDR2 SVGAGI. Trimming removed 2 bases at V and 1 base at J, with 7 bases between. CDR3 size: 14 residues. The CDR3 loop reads CASSYVRGTDTQYF. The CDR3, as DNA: TGTGCCAGCAGTTACGTCAGGGGCACAGATACGCAGTATTTT.

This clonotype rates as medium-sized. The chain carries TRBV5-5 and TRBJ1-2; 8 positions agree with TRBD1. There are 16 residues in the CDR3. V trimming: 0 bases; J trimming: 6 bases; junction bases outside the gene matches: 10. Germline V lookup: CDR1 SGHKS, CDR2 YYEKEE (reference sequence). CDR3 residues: CASSLAGQGVIDGYTF. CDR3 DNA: TGTGCCAGCAGCTTGGCAGGACAGGGTGTAATCGATGGCTACACCTTC.

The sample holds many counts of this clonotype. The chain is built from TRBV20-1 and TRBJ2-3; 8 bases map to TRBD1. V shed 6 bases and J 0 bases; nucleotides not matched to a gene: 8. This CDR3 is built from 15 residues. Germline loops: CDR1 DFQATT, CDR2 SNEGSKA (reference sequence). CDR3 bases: TGCAGTGCCCCGTTGGGACAGGCTAGCACAGATACGCAGTATTTT. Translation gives CSAPLGQASTDTQYF.

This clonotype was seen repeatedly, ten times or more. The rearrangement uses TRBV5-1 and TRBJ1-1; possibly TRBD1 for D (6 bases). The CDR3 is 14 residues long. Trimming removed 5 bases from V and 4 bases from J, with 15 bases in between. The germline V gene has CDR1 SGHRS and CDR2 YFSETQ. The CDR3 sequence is CASSPEGHPTEAFF. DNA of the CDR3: TGCGCCAGCAGTCCGGAGGGACATCCCACTGAAGCTTTCTTT.

CDR3 region: CASNVQGSTYEQYF. The CDR3 bases are TGTGCCAGCAACGTACAGGGTTCTACCTACGAGCAGTACTTC. The chain combines TRBV6-2 or TRBV6-3 with TRBJ2-7; the D gene is possibly TRBD1 (6 bases). V was shortened by 7 bases and J by 2 bases, with 15 bases between the two germline ends. In germline, CDR1 is MNHEY, CDR2 SVGEGT. The CDR3 is 14 residues long.

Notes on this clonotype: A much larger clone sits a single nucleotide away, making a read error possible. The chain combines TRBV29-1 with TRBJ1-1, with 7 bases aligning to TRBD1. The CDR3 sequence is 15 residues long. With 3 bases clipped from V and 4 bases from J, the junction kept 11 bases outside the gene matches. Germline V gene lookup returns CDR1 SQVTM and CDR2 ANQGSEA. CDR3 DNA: TGCAGCGTTGAGGAGGGGGCGTGGACGATCACTGAAGCTTTCTTT. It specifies CSVEEGAWTITEAFF.

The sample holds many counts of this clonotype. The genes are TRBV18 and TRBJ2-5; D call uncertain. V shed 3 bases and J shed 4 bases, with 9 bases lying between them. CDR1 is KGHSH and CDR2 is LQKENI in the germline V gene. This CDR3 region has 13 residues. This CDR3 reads CASSPDIIETQYF. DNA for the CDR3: TGTGCCAGCTCACCGGATATCATAGAGACCCAGTACTTC.

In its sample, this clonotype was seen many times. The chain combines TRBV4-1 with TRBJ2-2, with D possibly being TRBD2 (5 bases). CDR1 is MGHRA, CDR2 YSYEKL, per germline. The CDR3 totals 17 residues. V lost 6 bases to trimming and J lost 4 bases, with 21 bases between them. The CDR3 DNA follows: TGCGCCAGCAGGGCAAACGAGGGCAGACACTTCACCGGGGAGCTGTTTTTT. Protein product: CASRANEGRHFTGELFF.

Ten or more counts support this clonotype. CDR3 loop: CASSYTASTDTQYF. CDR3 coding DNA: TGTGCCAGCAGTTACACGGCTAGCACAGATACGCAGTATTTT. The rearrangement uses TRBV6-5 and TRBJ2-3; D is ambiguous. Trimming pared 2 bases from V and 0 bases from J, leaving 6 bases between. The CDR3 covers 14 residues. The V gene's germline CDR1 is MNHEY and CDR2 SVGAGI.

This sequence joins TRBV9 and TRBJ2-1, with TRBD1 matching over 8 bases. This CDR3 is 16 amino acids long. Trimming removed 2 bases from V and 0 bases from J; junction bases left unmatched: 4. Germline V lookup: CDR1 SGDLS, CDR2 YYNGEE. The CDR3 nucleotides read TGTGCCAGCAGCGTGTCCGGGACAGGCTCCTACAATGAGCAGTTCTTC. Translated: CASSVSGTGSYNEQFF.

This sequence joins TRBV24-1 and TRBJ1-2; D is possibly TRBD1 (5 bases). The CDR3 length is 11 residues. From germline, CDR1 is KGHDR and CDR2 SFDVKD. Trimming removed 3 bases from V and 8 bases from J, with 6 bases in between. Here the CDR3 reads CATSDGGGYTF. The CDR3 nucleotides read TGTGCCACCAGTGATGGGGGGGGCTACACCTTC.

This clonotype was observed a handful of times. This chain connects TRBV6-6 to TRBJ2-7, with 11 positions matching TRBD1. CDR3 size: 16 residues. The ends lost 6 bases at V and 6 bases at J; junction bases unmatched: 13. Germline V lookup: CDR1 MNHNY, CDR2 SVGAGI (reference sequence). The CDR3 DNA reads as TGTGCCAGCAGCCTTTACCGGACAGGGGGCGACGGCGAGCAGTACTTC. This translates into CASSLYRTGGDGEQYF.

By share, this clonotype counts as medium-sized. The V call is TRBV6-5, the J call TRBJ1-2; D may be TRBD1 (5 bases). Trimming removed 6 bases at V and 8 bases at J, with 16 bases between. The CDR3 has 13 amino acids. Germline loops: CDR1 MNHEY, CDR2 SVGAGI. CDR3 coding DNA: TGTGCCAGCAGCTCTTCTTCAGGGTGGGGCTACACCTTC. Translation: CASSSSSGWGYTF.

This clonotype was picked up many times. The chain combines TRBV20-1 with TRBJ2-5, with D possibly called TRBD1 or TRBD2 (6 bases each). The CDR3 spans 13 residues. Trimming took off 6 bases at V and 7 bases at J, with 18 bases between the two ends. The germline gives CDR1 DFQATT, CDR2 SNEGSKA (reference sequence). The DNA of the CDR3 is TGCAGTGCGCACGCAGGGGAGGTAGGGACCCAGTACTTC. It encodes CSAHAGEVGTQYF.

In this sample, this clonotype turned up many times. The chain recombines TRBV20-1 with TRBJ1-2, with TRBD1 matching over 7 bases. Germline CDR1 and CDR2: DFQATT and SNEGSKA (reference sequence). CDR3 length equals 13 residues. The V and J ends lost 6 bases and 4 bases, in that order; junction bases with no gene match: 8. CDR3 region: CSASADRVYGYTF. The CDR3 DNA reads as TGCAGTGCCAGCGCCGACAGGGTCTATGGCTACACCTTC.

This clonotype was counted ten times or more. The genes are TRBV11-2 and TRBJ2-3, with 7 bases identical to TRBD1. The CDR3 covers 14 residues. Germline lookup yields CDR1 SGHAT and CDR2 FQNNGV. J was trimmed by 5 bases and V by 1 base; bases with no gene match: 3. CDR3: CASSLGDSLDTQYF. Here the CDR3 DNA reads TGTGCCAGCAGCTTAGGGGACAGTCTAGATACGCAGTATTTT.

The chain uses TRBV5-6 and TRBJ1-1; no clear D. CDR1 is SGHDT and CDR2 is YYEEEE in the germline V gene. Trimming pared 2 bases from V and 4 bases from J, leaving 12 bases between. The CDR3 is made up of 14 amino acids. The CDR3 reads CASSFGSPSTEAFF. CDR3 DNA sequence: TGTGCCAGCAGCTTTGGGTCCCCCTCCACTGAAGCTTTCTTT.